These 32 T cell receptor beta chains share one sample of origin, sequenced in a study of cytomegalovirus exposure and HLA in healthy donors. PCR amplification relied on 60 Vbeta primers (plus 13 Jbeta primers). Method: immunoSEQ multiplex PCR; TCRdb's copy keeps in-frame clones and lacks some. The table lists about 140,000 clones, just under 85% of them singletons, with more than 1.5% in the top ten. The sequenced sample was PBMCs. The source of these receptors is a woman in her thirties or forties in good health and CMV-seronegative.

The V call is TRBV5-1, the J call TRBJ2-3; 13 bases fit TRBD2. The V and J ends lost 7 bases and 0 bases, in that order; junction bases with no gene match: 8. The CDR3 contains 17 residues. CDR1 SGHRS and CDR2 YFSETQ come from the germline V gene. CDR3: CASGWTSGGTSTDTQYF. The CDR3 nucleotides read TGCGCCAGCGGATGGACTAGCGGGGGAACTAGCACAGATACGCAGTATTTT. The entire variable domain, with the rest obtained from reference TRBV5-1 and TRBJ2-3, is as follows: KAGVTQTPRYLIKTRGQQVTLSCSPISGHRSVSWYQQTPGQGLQFLFEYFSETQRNKGNFPGRFSGRQFSNSRSEMNVSTLELGDSALYLCASGWTSGGTSTDTQYFGPGTRLTVL.

This chain links TRBV5-6 with TRBJ2-5; D perhaps matches TRBD1 (5 bases). Deletions cut 4 bases from V and 5 bases from J, with 21 bases between. The CDR3 runs 16 residues. Germline CDR1 SGHDT, CDR2 YYEEEE. In DNA form, the CDR3 reads TGTGCCAGCAGCCTCGACCCAGGGCGTGATGAGGAGACCCAGTACTTC. Protein sequence: CASSLDPGRDEETQYF.

This clone was seen only once. This rearrangement joins TRBV6-5 to TRBJ2-7; TRBD2 might be the D (6 bases). CDR1 MNHEY and CDR2 SVGAGI come from the germline V gene. Deletions cut 1 base from V and 2 bases from J, with 12 bases between. CDR3 length: 15 amino acids. CDR3 residues: CASSYLPGSTYEQYF. The CDR3 nucleotides are TGTGCCAGCAGTTACTTGCCCGGGAGTACCTACGAGCAGTACTTC.

The chain combines TRBV18 with TRBJ2-7; 9 nucleotides agree with TRBD2. The CDR3 consists of 15 residues. CDR1 is KGHSH and CDR2 is LQKENI in the germline V gene. Trimming removed 1 base from V and 3 bases from J; junction bases left unmatched: 4. CDR3 region: CASSPLAGDFYEQYF. DNA of the CDR3: TGTGCCAGCTCACCACTAGCGGGAGATTTCTACGAGCAGTACTTC.

The chain combines TRBV5-4 with TRBJ2-1; maybe TRBD2 (6 bases). Trimming left V 9 bases short and J 0 bases short, with 19 bases between. Germline V lookup: CDR1 SGHNT, CDR2 YYREEE (reference sequence). The CDR3 spans 16 residues. The CDR3 DNA sequence: TGTGCCACCCAAACGGGGACTTACTACTCCTACAATGAGCAGTTCTTC. Protein sequence: CATQTGTYYSYNEQFF.

V gene TRBV19 combines with J gene TRBJ2-2, with D tentatively TRBD1 (5 bases). CDR3 length: 15 amino acids. The V end lost 3 bases, the J end lost 1 base, and 9 bases lay between the germline ends. Germline-derived CDR1 and CDR2 are LNHDA and SQIVND (reference sequence). CDR3 nucleotides: TGTGCCAGTAGTATCGACAGAGGGAACACCGGGGAGCTGTTTTTT. Translation gives CASSIDRGNTGELFF.

This clone was detected only once. V is TRBV2 and J is TRBJ2-3, with a possible D match to TRBD2 (6 bases). This CDR3 has 16 residues. Trimming left V 2 bases short and J 0 bases short, with 12 bases between. CDR1 and CDR2 from the germline V gene are SNHLY and FYNNEI. CDR3 in amino acids: CASSEWGGTSTDTQYF. The CDR3 DNA is TGTGCCAGCAGTGAATGGGGCGGGACTAGCACAGATACGCAGTATTTT.

The genes are TRBV12-5 and TRBJ2-1, with 8 bases aligning to TRBD2. The CDR3 is 15 residues long. Germline CDR1 and CDR2: LGHNT and FRNRAP. V lost 8 bases, J lost 0 bases, and 6 bases stayed unmatched. CDR3 sequence reads: CASRQSGGSYNEQFF. The CDR3 DNA is TGTGCTAGTCGCCAGAGCGGGGGCTCCTACAATGAGCAGTTCTTC. Full variable domain (rest looked up from reference TRBV12-5 and TRBJ2-1): DARVTQTPRHKVTEMGQEVTMRCQPILGHNTVFWYRQTMMQGLELLAYFRNRAPLDDSGMPKDRFSAEMPDATLATLKIQPSEPRDSAVYFCASRQSGGSYNEQFFGPGTRLTVL.

This clone showed up just a few times. This chain connects TRBV7-3 to TRBJ2-3; TRBD2 is a possible D gene (6 bases). V was trimmed by 8 bases and J by 2 bases, leaving 17 bases between them. The germline CDR1 and CDR2 sequences are SGHTA and FQGTGA. The CDR3 is 15 amino acids. Here the CDR3 DNA reads TGTGCCAGCTCCACTAGTAGCGGACACACAGATACGCAGTATTTT. Protein product: CASSTSSGHTDTQYF.

This clone has a single count. This rearrangement joins TRBV6-1 to TRBJ1-1, with 7 bases matching TRBD1. The CDR3 length is 15 residues. Trimming cost V 5 bases and J 4 bases; bases outside gene matches: 10. CDR1 and CDR2 (germline): MNHNS, SASEGT. The CDR3 loop reads CASSWDSRGGTEAFF. The CDR3 bases are TGTGCCAGCAGTTGGGACAGCCGGGGCGGCACTGAAGCTTTCTTT.

The chain combines TRBV4-3 with TRBJ1-1; 7 nucleotides align to TRBD1. The CDR3 extends over 15 amino acids. V dropped 1 base and J dropped 6; count of bases not matched to a gene: 8. Germline CDR1 LGHNA, CDR2 YSLEER. The CDR3: CASSQGTTGYPEAFF. Written as DNA, the CDR3 is TGCGCCAGCAGCCAAGGCACGACAGGGTATCCTGAAGCTTTCTTT.

The rearrangement uses TRBV28 and TRBJ1-1; the match to TRBD1 covers 7 bases. This CDR3 comprises 14 residues. The junction had 6 bases not matched to a gene; V was cut back by 6 bases and J by 2 bases. Germline CDR1 and CDR2: MDHEN and SYDVKM. The CDR3 here is CASRSGTVNTEAFF. As DNA, the CDR3 is TGTGCCAGCAGATCCGGGACAGTTAACACTGAAGCTTTCTTT.

This rearrangement joins TRBV7-2 to TRBJ2-5; TRBD2 matches 10 bases. V was clipped by 5 bases and J by 5 bases; unmatched bases: 20. The CDR3 spans 19 residues. Germline loops: CDR1 SGHTA, CDR2 FQGNSA. CDR3 nucleotides: TGTGCCAGCAGCAACCAGCCCCTCCTTAGCGGGAGGTTTACGGAGACCCAGTACTTC. This encodes CASSNQPLLSGRFTETQYF.

The chain combines TRBV28 with TRBJ2-1, with D possibly matching TRBD2 (6 bases). The CDR3 totals 15 residues. Germline V lookup: CDR1 MDHEN, CDR2 SYDVKM. Trimming stripped 8 bases from V and 7 bases from J, with 21 bases between. The CDR3 DNA is TGTGCCAGCGGCCTACCCGGGACTCAGGCGAATGAGCAGTTCTTC. Amino acids: CASGLPGTQANEQFF.

V gene TRBV5-1 combines with J gene TRBJ2-7; 9 bases match TRBD1. The CDR3 extends over 14 amino acids. V shed 4 bases and J 4 bases; nucleotides not matched to a gene: 6. Germline V gene lookup returns CDR1 SGHRS and CDR2 YFSETQ. Written as DNA, the CDR3 is TGCGCCAGCAGCCCGGGACAGGGATGGTACGAGCAGTACTTC. This codes for CASSPGQGWYEQYF.

The chain uses TRBV6-5 and TRBJ2-7; 15 nucleotides align to TRBD2. Per the germline V gene, CDR1 is MNHEY and CDR2 is SVGAGI. CDR3 length equals 15 residues. Trimming removed 6 bases from V and 6 bases from J; junction bases left unmatched: 6. This CDR3 is CASRKPGLAGGEQYF. In nucleotides, the CDR3 is TGTGCCAGCAGGAAACCGGGACTAGCGGGAGGCGAGCAGTACTTC.

This clone was counted only a few times. The CDR3 spells CASGGTGASETQYF. The CDR3 DNA is TGTGCCAGCGGGGGGACAGGGGCCAGTGAGACCCAGTACTTC. J is TRBJ2-5 and V is TRBV5-6, with 10 bases matching TRBD1. The CDR3 has 14 residues. Unmatched junction bases numbered 8, after V lost 7 bases and J lost 5 bases. CDR1 is SGHDT, CDR2 YYEEEE, per germline.

This chain joins TRBV6-5 and TRBJ2-1, with TRBD1 identical over 7 bases. This CDR3 has 13 residues. CDR1 is MNHEY, CDR2 SVGAGI, per germline. The J segment lost 5 bases and the V segment lost 8 bases, leaving 6 bases of the junction unmatched. CDR3 bases: TGTGCCAGCGCCCGGGACAGCCACAATGAGCAGTTCTTC. Amino acid sequence: CASARDSHNEQFF.

The chain has TRBV6-1 and TRBJ1-1; TRBD1 matches at 8 bases. This CDR3 spans 13 amino acids. V shed 3 bases and J 5 bases; nucleotides not matched to a gene: 2. Germline CDR1 and CDR2: MNHNS and SASEGT. CDR3 bases: TGTGCCAGCAGTGACCGACAGGGGACTGAAGCTTTCTTT. It translates to CASSDRQGTEAFF.

The chain recombines TRBV13 with TRBJ1-2; the match to TRBD1 covers 11 bases. CDR1 and CDR2 (germline): PRHDT, FYEKMQ (reference sequence). The J segment lost 7 bases and the V segment lost 5 bases, leaving 9 bases of the junction unmatched. The CDR3 has 15 amino acids. The CDR3 bases are TGTGCCAGCAGCGCCCGCGGGACAGGGGGAACTGGCTACACCTTC. Translation: CASSARGTGGTGYTF.

Written as DNA, the CDR3 is TGTGCCAGCAGTCTAATTGGGGGGGACCTTAACTATGGCTACACCTTC. This sequence encodes CASSLIGGDLNYGYTF. The rearrangement joins TRBV27 to TRBJ1-2; D may be TRBD1 (5 bases). The length of the CDR3 is 16 residues. CDR1 is MNHEY and CDR2 is SMNVEV in the germline V gene (reference sequence). V lost 5 bases, J lost 1 base, and 17 bases lay in between.

The chain uses TRBV7-9 and TRBJ2-3, with D possibly matching TRBD1 (5 bases). The CDR3 length is 16 residues. Trimming left V 5 bases short and J 2 bases short, with 17 bases between. The germline V gene encodes CDR1 SEHNR and CDR2 FQNEAQ (reference sequence). Here the CDR3 reads CASSPQVDILTDTQYF. The CDR3 coding sequence is TGTGCCAGCAGCCCACAGGTGGACATACTCACAGATACGCAGTATTTT.

The rearrangement uses TRBV10-3 and TRBJ2-3; TRBD2 matches at 7 bases. V trimming: 8 bases; J trimming: 6 bases; junction bases outside the gene matches: 17. The CDR3 runs to 16 residues. In germline, CDR1 is ENHRY, CDR2 SYGVKD. For the CDR3, the DNA is TGTGCCATCTCCCCAAGGCCCGCGGGAGAGGTGGATACGCAGTATTTT. It translates to CAISPRPAGEVDTQYF.

The rearrangement uses TRBV29-1 and TRBJ2-1; 8 nucleotides align to TRBD2. CDR1 is SQVTM, CDR2 ANQGSEA, per germline. The CDR3 length is 15 residues. V was clipped by 2 bases and J by 1 base; unmatched bases: 4. CDR3 sequence reads: CSVELSGISYNEQFF. The CDR3, as DNA: TGCAGCGTTGAACTTAGCGGGATTTCCTACAATGAGCAGTTCTTC.

The genes are TRBV15 and TRBJ1-1; no definite D call. CDR1 and CDR2 (germline): LNHNV, YYDKDF (reference sequence). Deletions cut 2 bases from V and 2 bases from J, with 6 bases between. CDR3 size: 13 residues. The CDR3 nucleotides read TGTGCCACCAGCAGACCTACCAACACTGAAGCTTTCTTT. Translating gives CATSRPTNTEAFF.

This rearrangement joins TRBV28 to TRBJ2-7; a weak D match, TRBD1 (5 bases). The germline V gene encodes CDR1 MDHEN and CDR2 SYDVKM. The CDR3 is made up of 13 amino acids. Trimming pared 3 bases from V and 5 bases from J, leaving 11 bases between. The CDR3 DNA reads as TGTGCCAGCAGTTTCAGGGCCCTGAACGAGCAGTACTTC. Protein sequence: CASSFRALNEQYF. Full variable domain (rest looked up from reference TRBV28 and TRBJ2-7): DVKVTQSSRYLVKRTGEKVFLECVQDMDHENMFWYRQDPGLGLRLIYFSYDVKMKEKGDIPEGYSVSREKKERFSLILESASTNQTSMYLCASSFRALNEQYFGPGTRLTVT.

This clone was detected only once. The V gene is TRBV7-9, the J gene TRBJ1-1; D possibly corresponds to TRBD1 (6 bases). The germline V gene has CDR1 SEHNR and CDR2 FQNEAQ (reference sequence). V was trimmed by 3 bases and J by 1 base, leaving 9 bases between them. The CDR3 runs to 14 residues. The CDR3 spells CASSLVGANTEAFF. CDR3 DNA sequence: TGTGCCAGCAGCTTGGTGGGGGCGAACACTGAAGCTTTCTTT.

This chain connects TRBV4-1 to TRBJ2-3; 9 positions agree with TRBD2. V shed 4 bases, J shed 0 bases, and the junction held 8 bases outside the gene matches. The CDR3 is made up of 17 amino acids. Germline CDR1 MGHRA, CDR2 YSYEKL. This chain's CDR3 is CASSLRSGSSSTDTQYF. CDR3 in DNA: TGCGCCAGCAGCCTCCGTAGCGGGAGTAGCAGCACAGATACGCAGTATTTT.

The chain couples TRBV6-5 to TRBJ1-1; possibly TRBD1 for D (6 bases). CDR1 and CDR2 from the germline V gene are MNHEY and SVGAGI. V was cut by 6 bases and J by 1 base, with 12 bases left in between. The CDR3 is 14 residues long. The CDR3 nucleotides read TGTGCCAGCAGCTTCCTGGGACAGAACACTGAAGCTTTCTTT. Translation: CASSFLGQNTEAFF.

The chain couples TRBV27 to TRBJ2-1; D ambiguous. Between the trimmed V and J ends, which lost 3 bases and 7 bases, there was a span of 7 bases. Germline V lookup: CDR1 MNHEY, CDR2 SMNVEV (reference sequence). This CDR3 contains 12 residues. The CDR3 bases are TGTGCCAGCAGTTTCTACGATAATGAGCAGTTCTTC. Its protein product is CASSFYDNEQFF.

This sequence joins TRBV28 and TRBJ1-3; tentative D call: TRBD1 (6 bases). Per germline, CDR1 MDHEN and CDR2 SYDVKM. There are 14 residues in the CDR3. The ends were cut back, 10 bases at V and 2 bases at J, with 15 bases in the middle. In DNA form, the CDR3 reads TGTGCCACCCGACAGGAACTGGCTGGAAACACCATATATTTT. This codes for CATRQELAGNTIYF.

The chain recombines TRBV5-6 with TRBJ1-1; unclear D gene. V lost 0 bases to trimming and J lost 10 bases, with 13 bases between them. The CDR3 loop spans 13 amino acids. Germline values: CDR1 SGHDT, CDR2 YYEEEE. CDR3 sequence: CASSLASVPVAFF. The CDR3 nucleotides are TGTGCCAGCAGCTTGGCTTCCGTGCCGGTAGCTTTCTTT. Filled out from reference TRBV5-6 and TRBJ1-1, the complete variable domain reads DAGVTQSPTHLIKTRGQQVTLRCSPKSGHDTVSWYQQALGQGPQFIFQYYEEEERQRGNFPDRFSGHQFPNYSSELNVNALLLGDSALYLCASSLASVPVAFFGQGTRLTVV.